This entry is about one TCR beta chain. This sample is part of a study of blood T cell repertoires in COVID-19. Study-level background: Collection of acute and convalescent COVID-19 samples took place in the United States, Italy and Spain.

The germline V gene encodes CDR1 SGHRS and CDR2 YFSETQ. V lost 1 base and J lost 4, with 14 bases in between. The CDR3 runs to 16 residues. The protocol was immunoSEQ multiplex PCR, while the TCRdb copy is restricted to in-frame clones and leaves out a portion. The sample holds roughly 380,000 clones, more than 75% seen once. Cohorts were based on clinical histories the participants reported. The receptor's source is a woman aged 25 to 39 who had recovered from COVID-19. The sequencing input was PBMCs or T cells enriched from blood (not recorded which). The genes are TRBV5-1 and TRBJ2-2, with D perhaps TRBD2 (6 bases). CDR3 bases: TGCGCCAGCAGCTTGTCGGCGGGGATAGCCACCGGGGAGCTGTTTTTT. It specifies CASSLSAGIATGELFF. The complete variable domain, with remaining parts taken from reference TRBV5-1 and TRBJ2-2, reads KAGVTQTPRYLIKTRGQQVTLSCSPISGHRSVSWYQQTPGQGLQFLFEYFSETQRNKGNFPGRFSGRQFSNSRSEMNVSTLELGDSALYLCASSLSAGIATGELFFGEGSRLTVL.